The present entry profiles one T cell receptor beta chain with its context. Antigen unknown. This sample is part of a study of cytomegalovirus exposure and HLA in healthy donors. Study overall: Prior work identified 95 million to 120 million unique TCR beta sequences in about 179 million T cells.

General study findings and limits: Reports state that TCR beta sequences accurately predicted most subjects' HLA-A and HLA-B alleles.

13 Jbeta primers and 60 Vbeta primers were used for the PCR. Profiling relied on immunoSEQ multiplex PCR, and the TCRdb table lists in-frame clones only, not all of them. The sample records about 130,000 clones, roughly three quarters being singletons. This receptor was identified in a man in his forties in good health and CMV-seronegative. The sequenced sample consisted of PBMCs.

The CDR3 coding sequence is TGTGCCTGGAGTCTCCGGACTAGCGGGGGACCCGTGGAGACCCAGTACTTC. This sequence encodes CAWSLRTSGGPVETQYF. V gene TRBV30 combines with J gene TRBJ2-5; 13 bases align to TRBD2. The CDR3 totals 17 residues. The V gene's germline CDR1 is GTSNPN and CDR2 SVGIG (reference sequence). Losses at the gene ends were 2 bases for V and 5 bases for J; bases not matched to a gene: 11.